A selection of T cell receptor beta chains follows, all from one sample in a study of graft-versus-host responses after intestinal transplantation. Antigens for these TCRs are unknown. Only in-frame clones appear in the TCRdb table, and some are missing; sequencing was by immunoSEQ multiplex PCR. This table holds 45,000 to 60,000 clones, around 90% found once. The specimen comprised unstimulated CD4+ T cells sorted from spleen or lymph node cells, sampled before transplant. The receptors were sampled from a human donor who was the organ donor for an intestinal transplant. CDR3s include the opening cysteine and the closing phenylalanine or tryptophan. Each record gives: CDR3 length, J gene, clone size, D gene, V gene, CDR3 DNA, CDR3 protein. A D gene is named only where the DNA matches it firmly. For some rows the clone size is stated as once, few or many, or as a class when expanded; others skip it.

13 | TRBJ2-5 | . | TRBD2 | TRBV2 | TGTGCCACCGGACTAGCGGGACTAGAGACCCAGTACTTC | CATGLAGLETQYF
13 | TRBJ1-1 | few | . | TRBV7-9 | TGTGCCAGCAGCTTTGTCGGGGACACTGAAGCTTTCTTT | CASSFVGDTEAFF
13 | TRBJ2-7 | . | . | TRBV29-1 | TGCAGCGTTCAACCCCGCGGACAGTACGAGCAGTACTTC | CSVQPRGQYEQYF
15 | TRBJ2-1 | . | TRBD1 | TRBV27 | TGTGCCAGCAGCCCGGGACAGGGGATCTACAATGAGCAGTTCTTC | CASSPGQGIYNEQFF
18 | TRBJ2-1 | . | TRBD2 | TRBV9 | TGTGCCAGCAGCGTAGTAGCTAGCGGGCCTATCTCCTACAATGAGCAGTTCTTC | CASSVVASGPISYNEQFF
9 | TRBJ2-1 | . | . | TRBV20-1 | TGCAGTGCTAGCAATGAGCAGTTCTTC | CSASNEQFF
12 | TRBJ2-3 | . | TRBD1 | TRBV7-2 | TGTGCCAGCAGCGGGGACAGTTTTACGCAGTATTTT | CASSGDSFTQYF
14 | TRBJ2-1 | . | TRBD2 | TRBV29-1 | TGCAGCGGTGACCCGCGGGAGTTTTCTAATGAGCAGTTCTTC | CSGDPREFSNEQFF
13 | TRBJ2-1 | . | TRBD2 | TRBV7-2 | TGTGCCACCGGGACTAGCGGCTACAATGAGCAGTTCTTC | CATGTSGYNEQFF
17 | TRBJ2-5 | . | TRBD2 | TRBV9 | TGTGCCAGCAGCGTACGGGGGCGCGGGGGGGATTGGGAGACCCAGTACTTC | CASSVRGRGGDWETQYF
18 | TRBJ2-5 | . | TRBD2 | TRBV6-4 | TGTGCCAGCAGTGACTCGACTAGCGGGACGTCCCCCCAAGAGACCCAGTACTTC | CASSDSTSGTSPQETQYF
15 | TRBJ2-2 | once | . | TRBV5-5 | TGTGCCAGCAGCTTGATGGCTGCGAACACCGGGGAGCTGTTTTTT | CASSLMAANTGELFF
13 | TRBJ1-2 | . | TRBD1 | TRBV5-1 | TGCGCCAGCAGCTGGGACAGGGGTTATGGCTACACCTTC | CASSWDRGYGYTF